The 2 T cell receptor beta chains below all came from one sample that was sequenced in a study of identical twins. TCRdb processed the 5' RACE reads anew with MiXCR; each CDR3 protein has one entry. Altogether approximately 500,000 distinct CDR3 sequences are present, 13% to 15% being singletons, with the ten largest covering about 0.47%. The data were also submitted as part of a second study, on yellow fever vaccine responses in identical twins.

Material for sequencing was CD4+ T cells sorted from blood. All receptors come from a woman under 30 in good health.

The chain links TRBV10-3 to TRBJ1-5; D is unresolved. The CDR3 covers 13 residues. Trimming cost V 6 bases and J 12 bases, with 18 bases left between them. Germline CDR1 is ENHRY and CDR2 is SYGVKD. CDR3 amino acids: CAISSFGVELQHF. In nucleotides, the CDR3 is TGTGCCATCAGCTCATTTGGGGTAGAGCTCCAGCATTTT.

This clonotype turned up a few times. V gene TRBV20-1 combines with J gene TRBJ1-6; the match to TRBD1 covers 7 bases. Germline CDR1 DFQATT, CDR2 SNEGSKA (reference sequence). V was clipped by 3 bases and J by 5 bases; unmatched bases: 4. The CDR3 has 14 amino acids. The CDR3 coding sequence is TGCAGTGCTAGTAGAGACAGGGATAATTCACCCCTCCACTTT. It translates to CSASRDRDNSPLHF.